The sequence of this T cell receptor beta chain was determined in a study of blood T cell repertoires in COVID-19 (dated by TCRdb to about 2020). General notes on the study: Collaborator samples came from the United States, Italy and Spain and covered acute and convalescent phases of COVID-19. The material from the prospective study consisted of cDNA or gDNA derived from T cells, B-cell-depleted T cells, or PBMCs. The dataset comprised deeply sampled blood TCRbeta repertoires from subjects exposed to, actively infected with, or recovered from COVID-19. The repertoires were released in a freely available public database intended as a resource for research on the immune response to SARS-CoV-2. The samples were drawn from two sources: the first 160 participants of the ongoing ImmuneRACE study, and fewer than 1,500 subjects contributed by 6 global collaborators. Sample metadata almost always included a de-identified subject ID, COVID-19 status, age in years and sex. Where HLA class I and class II types were available, the types were taken from metadata supplied by the sample provider, not from assay-based typing. What the study reported, not specific to this receptor: Clinical and demographic metadata were provided uncurated, with the amount varying by source and participant.

Relative to germline, V is missing 3 bases and J is missing 5 bases, with 3 bases of the junction outside any gene match. The germline V gene sets CDR1 to KGHSH and CDR2 to LQKENI. The CDR3 runs 14 amino acids, cysteine and phenylalanine included. The only DNA kept is the CDR3, 42 bases in frame from the first base. One collaborating source in Seattle enrolled patients while the patients were actively infected and followed the patients over time throughout the course of disease. Each collaborating institution followed its own protocols to collect whole blood in K2EDTA tubes. For TCRbeta analysis, collaborators shipped samples in one of three forms: frozen whole blood, isolated PBMCs, or DNA extracted from either of those sample types. TCRbeta CDR3 regions were amplified from genomic DNA by means of the immunoSEQ Assay, a bias-controlled multiplex PCR. Under the source paper's analysis protocol: Within the assay, amplification of reference gene primers was used to estimate how many nucleated cells each sample contained. To quantify the absolute abundance of each unique TCRbeta CDR3 rearrangement, sequence reads were collapsed and filtered. For each sample, productive Simpson clonality was calculated as the square root of Simpson's diversity index across productive rearrangements. TCRdb took over this immuneACCESS table, retaining in-frame rearrangements with V and J assigned. Such tables are incomplete; in checked studies, under half of the missing clones stem from an unresolved V gene, and the remainder is unexplained. For V, J and clone size, that table is used; D and trimming come from the DNA. Across this sample there are under 300,000 clones, with about 86% seen only once. Jointly, the top ten make up about an eighth of the sample.

Remarks on this clone: The antigen it recognizes is unknown. No quality values exist for individual bases; no much larger clone is one base distant.

This clonotype was obtained from a woman aged 25 to 39 with COVID-19, enrolled during active disease. Sequencing was carried out using peripheral blood. The rearranged segments are TRBV18 and TRBJ1-4; 7 nucleotides in the junction match TRBD1. The nucleotide sequence reads TGTGCCAGCTCACCCCCCAGGGGGAATGAAAAACTGTTTTTT. It specifies CASSPPRGNEKLFF.